The TCR beta chain under discussion was sequenced for a study of cytomegalovirus exposure and HLA in healthy donors. Study summary: Falling in the Caucasian-associated ancestry cluster were 81% of under 450 genotyped donors. Study-wide results and limits: It has been reported that TCR beta sequences accurately predicted the HLA-A and HLA-B alleles of most subjects.

The J segment lost 2 bases and the V segment lost 0 bases, leaving 2 bases of the junction unmatched. Germline values: CDR1 SGHRS, CDR2 YFSETQ. This CDR3 comprises 15 residues. Primers: 60 Vbeta forward and 13 Jbeta reverse. Clones were sequenced by immunoSEQ multiplex PCR, and TCRdb holds only the in-frame ones, with some missing. The profile covers some 190,000 clones, with 78% appearing a single time and approximately 14% taken by the ten largest. In this sample, this clone turned up once. Antigen unknown. The receptor comes from a woman aged 25 to 45 in good health and CMV-seropositive. Sample: PBMCs. This chain connects TRBV5-1 to TRBJ1-3; the match to TRBD1 covers 7 bases. CDR3 residues: CASSLGDSPGNTIYF. The CDR3 nucleotides are TGCGCCAGCAGCTTGGGGGACAGTCCTGGAAACACCATATATTTT. The variable domain in full, with the rest retrieved from reference TRBV5-1 and TRBJ1-3, is KAGVTQTPRYLIKTRGQQVTLSCSPISGHRSVSWYQQTPGQGLQFLFEYFSETQRNKGNFPGRFSGRQFSNSRSEMNVSTLELGDSALYLCASSLGDSPGNTIYFGEGSWLTVV.